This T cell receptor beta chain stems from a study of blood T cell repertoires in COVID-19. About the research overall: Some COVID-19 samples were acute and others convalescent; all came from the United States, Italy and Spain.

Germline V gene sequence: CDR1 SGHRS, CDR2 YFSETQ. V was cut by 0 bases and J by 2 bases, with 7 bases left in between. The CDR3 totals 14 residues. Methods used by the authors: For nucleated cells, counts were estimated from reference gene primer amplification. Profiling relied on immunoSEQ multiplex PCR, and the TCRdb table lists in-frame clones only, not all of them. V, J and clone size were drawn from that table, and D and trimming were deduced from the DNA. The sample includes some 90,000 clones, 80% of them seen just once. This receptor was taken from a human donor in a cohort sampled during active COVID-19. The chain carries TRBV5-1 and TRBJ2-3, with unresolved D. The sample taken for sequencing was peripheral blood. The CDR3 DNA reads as TGCGCCAGCAGCTTGGGGCTTTCCACAGATACGCAGTATTTT. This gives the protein CASSLGLSTDTQYF. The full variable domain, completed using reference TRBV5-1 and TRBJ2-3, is KAGVTQTPRYLIKTRGQQVTLSCSPISGHRSVSWYQQTPGQGLQFLFEYFSETQRNKGNFPGRFSGRQFSNSRSEMNVSTLELGDSALYLCASSLGLSTDTQYFGPGTRLTVL.